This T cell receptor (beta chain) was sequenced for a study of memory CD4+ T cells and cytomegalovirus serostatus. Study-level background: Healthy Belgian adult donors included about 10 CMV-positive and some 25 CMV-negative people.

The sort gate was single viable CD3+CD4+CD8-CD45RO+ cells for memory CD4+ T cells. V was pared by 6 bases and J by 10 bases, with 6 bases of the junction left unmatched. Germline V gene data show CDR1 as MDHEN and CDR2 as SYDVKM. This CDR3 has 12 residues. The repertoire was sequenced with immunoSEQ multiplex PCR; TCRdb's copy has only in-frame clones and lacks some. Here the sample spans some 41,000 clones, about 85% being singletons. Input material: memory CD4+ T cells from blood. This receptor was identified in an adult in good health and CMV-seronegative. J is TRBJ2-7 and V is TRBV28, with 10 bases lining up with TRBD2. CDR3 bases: TGTGCCAGCAGCACCGGGACTAGCGCTCAGTACTTC. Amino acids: CASSTGTSAQYF.